This section outlines one T cell receptor (beta chain) sequence together with its context. Its antigen is as yet unknown. Germline V gene lookup returns CDR1 MNHEY and CDR2 SMNVEV (reference sequence). V lost 9 bases and J 3 bases, leaving 9 bases between the germline ends. The CDR3 runs 11 residues. Stated time point: pretreatment peripheral blood. The sample originates from a study of PD-L1 blockade in urothelial cancer. Study context: Beginning in about 2014, patients received atezolizumab, given as 1,200 mg intravenously every 3 weeks. The researchers analyzed blood 3 weeks (second dose) and 6 weeks after treatment start.

Study results and limitations: Patients with below-median pretreatment blood clonality survived longer.

Assay: immunoSEQ multiplex PCR; the TCRdb copy retains only in-frame clones and omits some. The sample has approximately 52,000 clones, 75% seen once. This TCR derives from a man between 65 and 79 years old with urothelial cancer. This sequence joins TRBV27 and TRBJ2-7; D is perhaps TRBD1 (6 bases). Sample: PBMCs, taken around atezolizumab (anti-PD-L1) treatment. As DNA, the CDR3 is TGTGCCAGTTCCAGGGGCTACGAGCAGTACTTC. Its protein product is CASSRGYEQYF.